Listed below are T cell receptor beta chains from one sample, sequenced in a study of cytomegalovirus exposure and HLA in healthy donors. Clones were read by immunoSEQ multiplex PCR, and TCRdb kept only the in-frame ones, dropping some. The sample carries around 150,000 clones, roughly nine tenths recorded once. The material sequenced was PBMCs. These receptors came from a man between 18 and 35 years old in good health and CMV-seronegative. Each CDR3 is given with its conserved first and last residue.

V: TRBV6-5; CDR3: CASSRDRWSSYEQYF
V: TRBV5-1; CDR3: CASRTFGSPEDTQYF
V: TRBV4-3; CDR3: CASSQGAWEKLFF
V: TRBV27; CDR3: CASNPTGTSGIHGRGGELFF
V: TRBV4-1; CDR3: CASSPRGSGLLGTDTQYF
V: TRBV2; CDR3: CASRATGGTGNQPQHF
V: TRBV28; CDR3: CASSFSGGSVQPQHF
V: TRBV27; CDR3: CASSLRRTTVNTEAFF
V: TRBV13; CDR3: CASSQGTNPARETQYF
V: TRBV5-6; CDR3: CASSHRVSPADTQYF
V: TRBV30; CDR3: CAWSGGISGNTIYF
V: TRBV9; CDR3: CASSVGLAGYQETQYF
V: TRBV4-1; CDR3: CASSQASGQTDTQYF
V: TRBV9; CDR3: CASQPGVVGELFF
V: TRBV19; CDR3: CATSVGGADGYGYTF
V: TRBV19; CDR3: CASTTWGQGYGGYTF
V: TRBV27; CDR3: CASSGLAGQETQYF
V: TRBV19; CDR3: CASSSASGGSYEQYF
V: TRBV18; CDR3: CASSPRVSTGQRNTEAFF
V: TRBV6-5; CDR3: CASSYGHRGNEQFF
V: TRBV7-9; CDR3: CACGGTEAFF
V: TRBV27; CDR3: CASSKDTLPYEQYF
V: TRBV2; CDR3: CASSTWTSGLQETQYF
V: TRBV18; CDR3: CASSSGTGREEQFF
V: TRBV9; CDR3: CASSPRGREAVGELFF
V: TRBV7-9; CDR3: CASSSLGTTNTGELFF
V: TRBV2; CDR3: CAREVGSGANVLTF
V: TRBV19; CDR3: CASTPSGQANYGYTF
V: TRBV6-1; CDR3: CASSRQGELDRPQHF
V: TRBV30; CDR3: CAWSVSGSTEAFF
V: TRBV10-3; CDR3: CAISELKNTQYF